This record looks at one T cell receptor (beta chain) sequence and its context. Its antigen is currently unknown. The sample belongs to a study of Ad26.COV2.S vaccination and SARS-CoV-2 variants. Study summary: Donor was assigned to the Ad26.COV2.S arm of trial COV1001.

Points from the study as a whole: Vaccine and placebo recipients had similar non-spike TCR breadth. Using TCR breadth and depth analyses may have led to underestimated total T cell responses. Spike-specific TCR breadth was greater after Ad26.COV2.S than placebo.

Treatment reported: 19 received Ad26.COV2.S at low or high dose, single or two shots; about 5 received placebo; per-sample allocation not given. The investigators took samples on day 63 after the first vaccine or placebo injection. Profiled with immunoSEQ multiplex PCR; TCRdb holds only in-frame clones, not every one. The sample holds approximately 360,000 clones, 83% seen once. This TCR was recovered from a person aged 18-65 years who received the Ad26.COV2.S COVID-19 vaccine or a placebo. The sequencing used peripheral blood, collected in a trial of Ad26.COV2.S vaccine versus placebo.

The CDR3 DNA is TGTGCCAGCAGTTCTCCCCAGGGACTTCAAGGCTATGGCTACACCTTC. Translating gives CASSSPQGLQGYGYTF. The chain couples TRBV6-5 to TRBJ1-2; weak D call: TRBD1 (5 bases). Germline assignment: CDR1 MNHEY and CDR2 SVGAGI. V lost 4 bases to trimming and J lost 4 bases, with 19 bases between them. CDR3 size: 16 residues.